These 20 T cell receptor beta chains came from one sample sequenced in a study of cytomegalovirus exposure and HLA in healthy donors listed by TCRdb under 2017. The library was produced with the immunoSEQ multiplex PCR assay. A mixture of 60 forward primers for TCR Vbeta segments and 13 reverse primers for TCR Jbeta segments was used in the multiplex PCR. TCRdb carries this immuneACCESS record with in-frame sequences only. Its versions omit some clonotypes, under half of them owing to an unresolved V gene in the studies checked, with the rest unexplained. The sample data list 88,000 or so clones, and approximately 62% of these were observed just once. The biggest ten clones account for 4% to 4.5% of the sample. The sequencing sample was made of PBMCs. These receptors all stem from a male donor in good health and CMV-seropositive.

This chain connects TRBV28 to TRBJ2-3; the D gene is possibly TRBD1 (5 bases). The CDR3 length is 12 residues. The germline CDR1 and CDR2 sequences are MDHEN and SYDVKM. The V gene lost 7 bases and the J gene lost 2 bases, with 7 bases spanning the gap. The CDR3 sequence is CASMTDTDTQYF. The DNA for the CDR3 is TGTGCCAGCATGACAGACACAGATACGCAGTATTTT. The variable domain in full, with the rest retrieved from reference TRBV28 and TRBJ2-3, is DVKVTQSSRYLVKRTGEKVFLECVQDMDHENMFWYRQDPGLGLRLIYFSYDVKMKEKGDIPEGYSVSREKKERFSLILESASTNQTSMYLCASMTDTDTQYFGPGTRLTVL.

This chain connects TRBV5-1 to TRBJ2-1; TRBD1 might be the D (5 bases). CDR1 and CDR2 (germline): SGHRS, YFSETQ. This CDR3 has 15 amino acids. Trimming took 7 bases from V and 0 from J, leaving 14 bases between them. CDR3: CASFATGASYNEQFF. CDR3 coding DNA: TGCGCCAGCTTCGCGACTGGGGCCTCCTACAATGAGCAGTTCTTC.

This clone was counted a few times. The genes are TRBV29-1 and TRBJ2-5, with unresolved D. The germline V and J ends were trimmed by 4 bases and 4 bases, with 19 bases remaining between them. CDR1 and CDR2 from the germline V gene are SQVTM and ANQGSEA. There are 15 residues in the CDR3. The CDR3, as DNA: TGCAGCGTTGGAAGCACTCCCCTTACCGGAGAGACCCAGTACTTC. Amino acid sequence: CSVGSTPLTGETQYF.

The CDR3 reads CASSGTRTGGEQYF. The CDR3, as DNA: TGTGCCAGCAGTGGCACCCGGACAGGGGGAGAGCAGTACTTC. The V call is TRBV2, the J call TRBJ2-7; TRBD1 matches at 10 bases. The CDR3 loop spans 14 amino acids. Germline V gives CDR1 SNHLY, CDR2 FYNNEI. With 4 bases clipped from V and 7 bases from J, the junction kept 7 bases outside the gene matches.

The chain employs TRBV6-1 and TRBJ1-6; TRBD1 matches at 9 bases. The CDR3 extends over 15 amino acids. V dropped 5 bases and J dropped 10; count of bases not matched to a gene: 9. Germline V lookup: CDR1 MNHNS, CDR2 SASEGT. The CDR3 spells CASSPWTGAGSPLHF. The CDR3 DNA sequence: TGTGCCAGCAGTCCCTGGACAGGGGCAGGCTCACCCCTCCACTTT.

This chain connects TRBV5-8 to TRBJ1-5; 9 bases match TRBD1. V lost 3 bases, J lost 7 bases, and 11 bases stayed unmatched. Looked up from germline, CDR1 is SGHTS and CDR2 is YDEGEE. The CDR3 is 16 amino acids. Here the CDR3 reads CASSSTGGLSLQPQHF. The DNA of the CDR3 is TGTGCCAGCAGCTCGACAGGGGGGTTATCGTTACAGCCCCAGCATTTT.

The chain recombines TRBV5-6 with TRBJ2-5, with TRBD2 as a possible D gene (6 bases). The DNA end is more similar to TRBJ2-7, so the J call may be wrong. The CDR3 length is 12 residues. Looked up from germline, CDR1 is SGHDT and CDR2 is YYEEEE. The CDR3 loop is CASSWGLYEQYF. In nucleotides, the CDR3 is TGTGCCAGCAGCTGGGGACTCTACGAGCAGTACTTC.

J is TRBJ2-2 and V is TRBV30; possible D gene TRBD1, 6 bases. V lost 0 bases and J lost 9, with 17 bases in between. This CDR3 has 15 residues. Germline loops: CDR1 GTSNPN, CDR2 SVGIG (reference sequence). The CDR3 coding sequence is TGTGCCTGGAGTGTACTTACAGGGTCCAACCGGGAGCTGTTTTTT. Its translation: CAWSVLTGSNRELFF.

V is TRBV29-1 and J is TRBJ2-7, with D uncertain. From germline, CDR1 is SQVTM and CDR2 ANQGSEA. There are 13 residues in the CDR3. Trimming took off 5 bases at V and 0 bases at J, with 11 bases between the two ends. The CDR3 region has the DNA TGCAGCGTTTACCTTGGCCTCTCCTACGAGCAGTACTTC. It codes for CSVYLGLSYEQYF.

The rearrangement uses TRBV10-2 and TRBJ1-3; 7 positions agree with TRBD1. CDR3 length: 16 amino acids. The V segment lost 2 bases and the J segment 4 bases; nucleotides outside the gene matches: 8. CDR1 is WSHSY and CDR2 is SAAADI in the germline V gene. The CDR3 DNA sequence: TGCGCCAGCAGTGAGAGGGGGCAGAACGGGGGAAACACCATATATTTT. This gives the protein CASSERGQNGGNTIYF.

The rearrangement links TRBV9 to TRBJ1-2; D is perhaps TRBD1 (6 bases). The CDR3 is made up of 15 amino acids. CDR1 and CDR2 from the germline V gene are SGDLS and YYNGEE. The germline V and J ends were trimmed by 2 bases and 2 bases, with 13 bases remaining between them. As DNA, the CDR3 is TGTGCCAGCAGCGTCTCCTCGAGGGGGAACTATGGCTACACCTTC. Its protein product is CASSVSSRGNYGYTF.

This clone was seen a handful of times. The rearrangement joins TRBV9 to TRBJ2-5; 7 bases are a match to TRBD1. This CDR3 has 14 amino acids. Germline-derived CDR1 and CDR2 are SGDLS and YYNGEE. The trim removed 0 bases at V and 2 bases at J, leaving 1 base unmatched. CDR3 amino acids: CASSVGGQQETQYF. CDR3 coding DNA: TGTGCCAGCAGCGTAGGGGGACAGCAAGAGACCCAGTACTTC.

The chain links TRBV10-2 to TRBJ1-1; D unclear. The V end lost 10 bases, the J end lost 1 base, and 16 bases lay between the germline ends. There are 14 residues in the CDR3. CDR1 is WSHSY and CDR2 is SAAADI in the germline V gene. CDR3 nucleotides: TGCGCCACTTCAAACAGCCCAGGGAACACTGAAGCTTTCTTT. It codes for CATSNSPGNTEAFF.

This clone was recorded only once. CDR3 DNA: TGTGCCAGTAGTCCTTATGGGGGACTCCCCACCTACAATGAGCAGTTCTTC. As protein: CASSPYGGLPTYNEQFF. The rearrangement links TRBV19 to TRBJ2-1; possibly TRBD2 for D (6 bases). There are 17 residues in the CDR3. Germline assignment: CDR1 LNHDA and CDR2 SQIVND (reference sequence). The V end was cut by 5 bases, the J end by 2 bases, with 19 bases between.

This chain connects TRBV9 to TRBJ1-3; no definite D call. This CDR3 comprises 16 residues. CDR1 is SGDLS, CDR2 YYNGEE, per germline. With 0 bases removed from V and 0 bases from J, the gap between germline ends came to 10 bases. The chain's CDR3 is CASSVGGGASGNTIYF. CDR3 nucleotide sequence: TGTGCCAGCAGCGTAGGGGGAGGTGCCTCTGGAAACACCATATATTTT.

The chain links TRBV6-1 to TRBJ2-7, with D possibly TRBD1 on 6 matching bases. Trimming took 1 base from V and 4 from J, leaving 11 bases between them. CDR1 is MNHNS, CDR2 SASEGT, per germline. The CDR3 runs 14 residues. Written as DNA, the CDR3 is TGTGCCAGCAGTGAAGGGCAGGGGTGGTACGAGCAGTACTTC. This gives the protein CASSEGQGWYEQYF.

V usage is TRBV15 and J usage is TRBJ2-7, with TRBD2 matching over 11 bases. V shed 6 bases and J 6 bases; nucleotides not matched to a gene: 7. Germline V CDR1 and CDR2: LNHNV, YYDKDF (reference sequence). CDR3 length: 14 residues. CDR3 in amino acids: CATSVRTSGSEQYF. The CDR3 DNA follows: TGTGCCACCAGTGTGAGGACTAGCGGGTCCGAGCAGTACTTC.

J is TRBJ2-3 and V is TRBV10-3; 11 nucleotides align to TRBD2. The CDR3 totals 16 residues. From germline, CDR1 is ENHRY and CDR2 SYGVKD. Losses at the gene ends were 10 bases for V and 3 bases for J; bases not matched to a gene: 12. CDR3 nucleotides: TGTGCCACCGGACTAGCGGGTGGGGGAGGTACAGATACGCAGTATTTT. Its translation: CATGLAGGGGTDTQYF.

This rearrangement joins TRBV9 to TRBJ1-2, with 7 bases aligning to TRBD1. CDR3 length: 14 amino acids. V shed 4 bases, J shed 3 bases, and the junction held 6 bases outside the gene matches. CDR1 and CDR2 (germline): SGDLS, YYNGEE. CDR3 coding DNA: TGTGCCAGCAGCCCGGGACAGACTTACTATGGCTACACCTTC. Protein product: CASSPGQTYYGYTF. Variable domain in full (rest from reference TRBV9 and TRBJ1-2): DSGVTQTPKHLITATGQRVTLRCSPRSGDLSVYWYQQSLDQGLQFLIQYYNGEERAKGNILERFSAQQFPDLHSELNLSSLELGDSALYFCASSPGQTYYGYTFGSGTRLTVV.

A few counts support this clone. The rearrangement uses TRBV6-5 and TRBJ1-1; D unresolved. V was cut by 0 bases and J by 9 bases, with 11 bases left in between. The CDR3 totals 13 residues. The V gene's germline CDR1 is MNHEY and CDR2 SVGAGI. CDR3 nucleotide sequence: TGTGCCAGCAGTTACTCCGAGGGCAGTAAAGCTTTCTTT. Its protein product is CASSYSEGSKAFF.